These T cell receptor beta chains were read from a single sample in a study of PD-L1 blockade in urothelial cancer. This table comes from immunoSEQ multiplex PCR, and its TCRdb copy is limited to in-frame clones, with some not included. Of around 66,000 clones in the sample, 75% to 85% are singletons; the top ten hold 1.6%. Sequenced material: PBMCs, taken around atezolizumab (anti-PD-L1) treatment. These receptors were obtained from a man aged 65-85 years with urothelial cancer. CDR3s include the opening cysteine and the closing phenylalanine or tryptophan. The D gene is left open where the match is weak. The size entry is marked missing in some rows and otherwise reads once, few, many or a size class.

>TRBJ2-3|.|TRBV2|.|12
CASATGSDTQYF
TGTGCCAGCGCCACAGGGTCAGATACGCAGTATTTT
>TRBJ1-4|.|TRBV19|TRBD1|16
CASSQLPGQGDEKLFF
TGTGCCAGTAGCCAACTACCGGGACAGGGTGATGAAAAACTGTTTTTT
>TRBJ2-7|.|TRBV2|TRBD2|14
CASSGLAGGSEQYF
TGTGCCAGCAGTGGCCTAGCGGGAGGGAGCGAGCAGTACTTC
>TRBJ2-1|few|TRBV11-1|.|14
CASSSSGLPNEQFF
TGTGCCAGCAGCTCCTCCGGACTCCCTAATGAGCAGTTCTTC
>TRBJ2-1|.|TRBV15|TRBD2|17
CATSSPYGSGSLSEQFF
TGTGCCACCAGCTCCCCTTACGGCAGCGGGAGCTTGAGTGAGCAGTTCTTC
>TRBJ2-1|.|TRBV4-2|TRBD2|16
CASSQELAGGHNEQFF
TGTGCCAGCAGCCAAGAATTAGCGGGAGGGCACAATGAGCAGTTCTTC
>TRBJ2-7|.|TRBV25-1|TRBD1|14
CASSESRTGHEQYF
TGTGCCAGCAGTGAATCGAGGACAGGGCACGAGCAGTACTTC
>TRBJ2-3|.|TRBV9|TRBD2|17
CASSVGNSGGITDTQYF
TGTGCCAGCAGCGTAGGTAATTCGGGGGGAATCACAGATACGCAGTATTTT
>TRBJ2-1|.|TRBV4-3|TRBD1|15
CASSPGQGPYNEQFF
TGCGCCAGCAGCCCGGGACAGGGCCCTTACAATGAGCAGTTCTTC
>TRBJ2-1|.|TRBV5-4|.|14
CASSLRLFQDEQFF
TGTGCCAGCAGCTTAAGACTATTCCAAGATGAGCAGTTCTTC
>TRBJ1-2|.|TRBV6-6|.|15
CASSYAAATNYGYTF
TGTGCCAGCAGTTACGCGGCCGCCACTAACTATGGCTACACCTTC
>TRBJ1-2|.|TRBV6-1|.|13
CASTRTENYGYTF
TGTGCCAGCACCCGGACAGAAAACTATGGCTACACCTTC
>TRBJ1-2|.|TRBV6-1|.|13
CASSPQGDYGYTF
TGTGCCAGCAGCCCTCAGGGTGACTATGGCTACACCTTC
>TRBJ2-3|.|TRBV20-1|.|11
CSSLTSDTQYF
TGCAGCTCTCTCACTTCCGATACGCAGTATTTT
>TRBJ2-7|few|TRBV7-9|TRBD1|16
CASSPRTGPYSYEQYF
TGTGCCAGCAGCCCGAGGACAGGACCCTACTCCTACGAGCAGTACTTC
>TRBJ2-2|.|TRBV25-1|TRBD2|12
CASWGGTGELFF
TGTGCCAGCTGGGGGGGCACCGGGGAGCTGTTTTTT
>TRBJ1-5|.|TRBV28|.|16
CASSLRGDFSNQPQHF
TGTGCCAGCAGTTTGAGAGGAGATTTTAGCAATCAGCCCCAGCATTTT
>TRBJ2-7|.|TRBV4-2|TRBD1|14
CASSQDTGGNEQYF
TGTGCCAGCAGCCAAGACACAGGGGGGAACGAGCAGTACTTC
>TRBJ2-7|.|TRBV11-3|.|12
CASSLQLYEQYF
TGTGCCAGCAGCTTACAACTGTACGAGCAGTACTTC
>TRBJ2-3|.|TRBV9|.|12
CASSRSTDTQYF
TGTGCCAGCTCACGGTCCACAGATACGCAGTATTTT
>TRBJ1-4|.|TRBV7-9|.|15
CASSLGWGGNEKLFF
TGTGCCAGCAGCTTAGGCTGGGGAGGAAATGAAAAACTGTTTTTT
>TRBJ2-1|.|TRBV28|TRBD1|15
CATNLGQGTYNEQFF
TGTGCCACCAATTTGGGACAGGGAACCTACAATGAGCAGTTCTTC
>TRBJ1-1|.|TRBV19|.|14
CASSIGRQHTEAFF
TGTGCCAGTAGTATTGGTCGACAGCACACTGAAGCTTTCTTT
>TRBJ1-1|.|TRBV11-3|.|13
CASSPGYRERAFF
TGTGCCAGCAGCCCAGGCTACAGGGAGCGAGCTTTCTTT
>TRBJ1-2|.|TRBV11-3|.|12
CASSLAGVGYTF
TGTGCCAGCAGCTTAGCCGGGGTTGGCTACACCTTC
>TRBJ1-5|.|TRBV7-2|.|15
CASSPRGGYNQPQHF
TGTGCCAGCAGCCCGCGAGGGGGTTACAATCAGCCCCAGCATTTT
>TRBJ2-7|once|TRBV15|TRBD2|16
CATSRQGREGHYEQYF
TGTGCCACCAGCAGACAGGGAAGGGAGGGCCACTACGAGCAGTACTTC
>TRBJ2-1|.|TRBV18|TRBD1|17
CASSPNTGTGHYNEQFF
TGTGCCAGCTCACCGAATACCGGGACAGGACACTACAATGAGCAGTTCTTC
>TRBJ1-2|many|TRBV6-5|TRBD1|15
CASTVQTGGDYGYTF
TGTGCCAGCACCGTACAAACAGGGGGCGACTATGGCTACACCTTC
>TRBJ2-3|.|TRBV5-4|.|17
CASSLGVRGPVRDTQYF
TGTGCCAGCAGCCTCGGGGTGCGGGGGCCTGTTAGAGATACGCAGTATTTT
>TRBJ2-4|many|TRBV10-1|TRBD2|16
CASRETSEKAKNIQYF
TGCGCCAGCAGGGAGACTAGCGAGAAAGCCAAAAACATTCAGTACTTC
>TRBJ2-5|.|TRBV4-3|.|15
CASSQDVKGPKTQYF
TGCGCCAGCAGCCAAGATGTGAAGGGGCCGAAGACCCAGTACTTC
>TRBJ2-7|.|TRBV10-3|TRBD1|14
CAIRKQTGSDEQYF
TGTGCCATCAGGAAACAGACAGGGTCGGACGAGCAGTACTTC
>TRBJ1-1|few|TRBV4-3|.|17
CASSQETFGGTGTEAFF
TGCGCCAGCAGCCAAGAGACTTTCGGGGGGACTGGGACTGAAGCTTTCTTT
>TRBJ2-7|.|TRBV7-6|TRBD2|14
CASSPTSGAYEQYF
TGTGCCAGCAGCCCCACTAGCGGAGCCTACGAGCAGTACTTC
>TRBJ2-1|.|TRBV5-1|.|13
CASSLQSYNEQFF
TGCGCCAGCAGCTTGCAGTCCTACAATGAGCAGTTCTTC
>TRBJ2-4|once|TRBV2|.|12
CAGGRAKNIQYF
TGTGCCGGAGGCCGAGCCAAAAACATTCAGTACTTC
>TRBJ1-1|.|TRBV5-4|.|12
CASSRGHSEAFF
TGTGCCAGCAGCCGGGGACACTCTGAAGCTTTCTTT
>TRBJ2-5|.|TRBV28|TRBD1|14
CASSSDRGAETQYF
TGTGCCAGCAGCTCGGACAGGGGGGCCGAGACCCAGTACTTC
>TRBJ2-1|.|TRBV5-1|TRBD2|15
CASSSGGRSFDEQFF
TGCGCCAGCAGTTCCGGCGGGAGATCTTTCGATGAGCAGTTCTTC
>TRBJ1-3|.|TRBV15|.|15
CATSRDQGRINTIYF
TGTGCCACCAGCAGAGATCAGGGGAGAATAAACACCATATATTTT
>TRBJ1-1|.|TRBV4-1|TRBD1|15
CASSQGDRVNTEAFF
TGCGCCAGCAGCCAAGGAGACAGGGTGAACACTGAAGCTTTCTTT
>TRBJ1-1|.|TRBV6-5|.|12
CASSRTGYRAFF
TGTGCCAGCAGTCGTACGGGGTATCGTGCTTTCTTT
>TRBJ2-7|few|TRBV28|.|15
CASSLLVKRFYEQYF
TGTGCCAGCAGTTTATTAGTCAAAAGATTCTACGAGCAGTACTTC
>TRBJ1-1|.|TRBV9|.|14
CASSVGPSNTEAFF
TGTGCCAGCAGCGTAGGGCCCAGTAACACTGAAGCTTTCTTT
>TRBJ1-4|.|TRBV6-5|.|15
CASSSTDRINEKLFF
TGTGCCAGCAGTTCTACCGACAGGATTAATGAAAAACTGTTTTTT
>TRBJ2-1|.|TRBV19|TRBD2|16
CASSINAGGSLNEQFF
TGTGCCAGTAGTATAAATGCGGGAGGATCCCTCAATGAGCAGTTCTTC
>TRBJ2-3|.|TRBV9|TRBD2|15
CASSFSGRMADTQYF
TGTGCCAGCAGTTTTAGCGGGAGGATGGCAGATACGCAGTATTTT
>TRBJ2-6|.|TRBV5-1|.|16
CASSLGARAGANVLTF
TGCGCCAGCAGCTTGGGGGCGAGGGCTGGGGCCAACGTCCTGACTTTC
>TRBJ2-2|.|TRBV5-4|TRBD1|17
CASSLIYGTGKAGELFF
TGTGCCAGCAGCTTGATTTACGGGACAGGGAAAGCCGGGGAGCTGTTTTTT